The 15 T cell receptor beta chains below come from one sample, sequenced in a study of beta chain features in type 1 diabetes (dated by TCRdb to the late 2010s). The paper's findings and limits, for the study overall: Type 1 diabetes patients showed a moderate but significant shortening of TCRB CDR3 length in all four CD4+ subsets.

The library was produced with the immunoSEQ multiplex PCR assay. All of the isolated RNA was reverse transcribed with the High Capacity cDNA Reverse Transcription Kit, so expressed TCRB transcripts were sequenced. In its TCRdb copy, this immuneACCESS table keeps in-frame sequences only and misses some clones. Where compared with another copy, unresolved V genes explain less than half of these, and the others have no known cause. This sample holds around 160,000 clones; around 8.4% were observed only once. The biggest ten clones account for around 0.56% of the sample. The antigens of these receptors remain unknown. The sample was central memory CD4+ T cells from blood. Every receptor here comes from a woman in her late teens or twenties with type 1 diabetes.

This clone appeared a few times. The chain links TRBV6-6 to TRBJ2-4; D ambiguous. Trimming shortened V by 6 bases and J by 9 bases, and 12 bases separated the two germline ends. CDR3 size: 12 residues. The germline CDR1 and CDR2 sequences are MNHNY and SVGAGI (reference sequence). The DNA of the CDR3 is TGTGCCAGCAGCCCACCATCGGGCATTCAGTACTTC. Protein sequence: CASSPPSGIQYF.

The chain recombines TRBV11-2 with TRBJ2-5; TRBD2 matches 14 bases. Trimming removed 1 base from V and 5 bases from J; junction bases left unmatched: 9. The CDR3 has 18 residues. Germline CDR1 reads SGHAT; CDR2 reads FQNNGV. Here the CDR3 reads CASSLAPGTSGSGETQYF. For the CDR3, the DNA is TGTGCCAGCAGCTTAGCCCCCGGGACTAGCGGGAGTGGGGAGACCCAGTACTTC.

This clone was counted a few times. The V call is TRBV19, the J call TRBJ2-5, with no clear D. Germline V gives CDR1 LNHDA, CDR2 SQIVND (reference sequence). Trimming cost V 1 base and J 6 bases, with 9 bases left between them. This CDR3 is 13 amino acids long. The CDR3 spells CASSIGASKTQYF. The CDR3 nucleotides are TGTGCCAGTAGTATAGGGGCTTCAAAGACCCAGTACTTC.

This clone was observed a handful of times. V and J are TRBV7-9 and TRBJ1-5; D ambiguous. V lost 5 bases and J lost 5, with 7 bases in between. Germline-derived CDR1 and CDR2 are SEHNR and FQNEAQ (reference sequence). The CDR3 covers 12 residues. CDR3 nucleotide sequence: TGTGCCAGCAGCCAAGTAGATCAGCCCCAGCATTTT. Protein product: CASSQVDQPQHF.

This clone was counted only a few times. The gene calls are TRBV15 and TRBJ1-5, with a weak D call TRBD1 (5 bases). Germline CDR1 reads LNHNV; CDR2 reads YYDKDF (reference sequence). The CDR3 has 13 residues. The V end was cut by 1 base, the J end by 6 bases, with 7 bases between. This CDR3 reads CATSRGGGQPQHF. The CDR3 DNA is TGTGCCACCAGCAGAGGGGGGGGTCAGCCCCAGCATTTT.

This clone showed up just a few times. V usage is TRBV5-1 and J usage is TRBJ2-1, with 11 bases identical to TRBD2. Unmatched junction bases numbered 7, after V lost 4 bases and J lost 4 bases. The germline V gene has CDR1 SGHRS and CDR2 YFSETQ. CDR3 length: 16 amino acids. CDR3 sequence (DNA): TGCGCCAGCAGCGCCTCTAGCGGGGGGCCTTACAATGAGCAGTTCTTC. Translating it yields CASSASSGGPYNEQFF.

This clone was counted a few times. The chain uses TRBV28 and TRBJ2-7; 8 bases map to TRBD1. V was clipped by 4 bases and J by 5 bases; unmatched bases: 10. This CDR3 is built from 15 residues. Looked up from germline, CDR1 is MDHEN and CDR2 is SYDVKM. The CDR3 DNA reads TGTGCCAGCAGTTCCCATGGACAGGGCACCCACGAGCAGTACTTC. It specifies CASSSHGQGTHEQYF.

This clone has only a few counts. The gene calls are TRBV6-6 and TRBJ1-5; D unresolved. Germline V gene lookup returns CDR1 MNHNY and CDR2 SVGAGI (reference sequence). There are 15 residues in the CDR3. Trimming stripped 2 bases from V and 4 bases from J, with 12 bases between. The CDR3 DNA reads TGTGCCAGCAGTTACGTTAGTTCCGGTAATCAGCCCCAGCATTTT. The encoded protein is CASSYVSSGNQPQHF.

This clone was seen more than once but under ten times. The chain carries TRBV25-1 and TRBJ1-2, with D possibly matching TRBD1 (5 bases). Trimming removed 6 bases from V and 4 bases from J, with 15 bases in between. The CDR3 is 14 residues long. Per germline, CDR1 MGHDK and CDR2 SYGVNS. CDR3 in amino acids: CASRGGAGRYGYTF. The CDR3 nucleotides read TGTGCCAGCAGGGGCGGGGCAGGGCGCTATGGCTACACCTTC.

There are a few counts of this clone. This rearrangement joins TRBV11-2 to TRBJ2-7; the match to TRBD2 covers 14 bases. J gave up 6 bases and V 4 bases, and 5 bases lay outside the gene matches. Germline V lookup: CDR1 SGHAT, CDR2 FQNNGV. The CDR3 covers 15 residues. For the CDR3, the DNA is TGTGCCAGCAGCTCCCGGGGACTAGCGGGAGTCGAGCAGTACTTC. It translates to CASSSRGLAGVEQYF.

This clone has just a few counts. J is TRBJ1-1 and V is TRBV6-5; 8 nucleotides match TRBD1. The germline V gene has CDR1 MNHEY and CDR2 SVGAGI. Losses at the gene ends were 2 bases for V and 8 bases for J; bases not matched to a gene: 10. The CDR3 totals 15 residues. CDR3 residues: CASSYPDRAVGEAFF. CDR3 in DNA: TGTGCCAGCAGTTACCCGGACAGGGCCGTGGGCGAAGCTTTCTTT.

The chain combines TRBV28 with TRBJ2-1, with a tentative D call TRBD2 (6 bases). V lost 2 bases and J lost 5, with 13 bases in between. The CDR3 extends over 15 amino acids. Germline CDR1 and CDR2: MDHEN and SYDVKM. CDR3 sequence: CASSLGGNRNNEQFF. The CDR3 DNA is TGTGCCAGCAGTTTAGGGGGGAACAGAAACAATGAGCAGTTCTTC.

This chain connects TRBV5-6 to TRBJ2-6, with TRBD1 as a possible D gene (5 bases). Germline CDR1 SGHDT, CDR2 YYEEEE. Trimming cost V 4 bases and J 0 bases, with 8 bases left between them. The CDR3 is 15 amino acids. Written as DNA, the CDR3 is TGTGCCAGCAGCCTGGGGCTCTCTGGGGCCAACGTCCTGACTTTC. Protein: CASSLGLSGANVLTF.

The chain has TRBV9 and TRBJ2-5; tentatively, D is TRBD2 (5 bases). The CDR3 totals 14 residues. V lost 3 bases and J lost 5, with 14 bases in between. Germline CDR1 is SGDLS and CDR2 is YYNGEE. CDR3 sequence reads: CASSAPDFGETQYF. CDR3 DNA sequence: TGTGCCAGCAGCGCCCCGGACTTCGGGGAGACCCAGTACTTC.

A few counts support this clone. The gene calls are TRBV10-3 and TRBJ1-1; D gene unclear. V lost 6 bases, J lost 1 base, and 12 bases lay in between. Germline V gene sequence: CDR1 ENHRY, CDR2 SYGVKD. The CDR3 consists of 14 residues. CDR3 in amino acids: CAIRLDSGNTEAFF. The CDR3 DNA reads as TGTGCCATCAGGTTGGACTCGGGGAACACTGAAGCTTTCTTT.